These 32 T cell receptor beta chains originate from one sample sequenced in a study of T cell responses to AZD1222 COVID-19 vaccine. Profiling relied on immunoSEQ multiplex PCR, and the TCRdb table lists in-frame clones only, not all of them. The sample includes approximately 160,000 clones, approximately 90% seen only once; the top ten take 1.5%. The starting material was peripheral blood, obtained on day 0 of AZD1222 vaccination. The receptors stem from an adult in good health.

The chain has TRBV2 and TRBJ1-5; D is perhaps TRBD1 (5 bases). Germline CDR1 SNHLY, CDR2 FYNNEI. Trimming shortened V by 2 bases and J by 2 bases, and 7 bases separated the two germline ends. The CDR3 length is 14 residues. CDR3 DNA: TGTGCCAGCAGTGAATTCAGGGGCAATCAGCCCCAGCATTTT. It codes for CASSEFRGNQPQHF.

V gene TRBV6-4 combines with J gene TRBJ1-2; D is perhaps TRBD1 (6 bases). The CDR3 is 15 residues long. Trimming shortened V by 6 bases and J by 2 bases, and 16 bases separated the two germline ends. CDR1 and CDR2 from the germline V gene are MRHNA and SNTAGT. CDR3 sequence (DNA): TGTGCCAGCAGCTCTTCATCAACAGGGAACTATGGCTACACCTTC. This encodes CASSSSSTGNYGYTF.

This clone was recorded once. This chain uses TRBV30 with TRBJ1-1; tentatively, D is TRBD1 (5 bases). The germline V gene has CDR1 GTSNPN and CDR2 SVGIG (reference sequence). The CDR3 runs 10 residues. V was shortened by 8 bases and J by 8 bases, with 12 bases between the two germline ends. The CDR3: CAGTRSEAFF. In DNA, the CDR3 is TGTGCCGGGACTAGGTCCGAAGCTTTCTTT.

The genes are TRBV6-5 and TRBJ2-7; tentative D call: TRBD1 (6 bases). CDR3 length equals 12 residues. V lost 6 bases and J lost 3, with 9 bases in between. Looked up from germline, CDR1 is MNHEY and CDR2 is SVGAGI. CDR3 DNA sequence: TGTGCCAGCAGCTTACAGGGCTACGAGCAGTACTTC. As protein: CASSLQGYEQYF.

The chain has TRBV7-3 and TRBJ2-1; D possibly uses TRBD1 or TRBD2 (5 bases each). The CDR3 loop spans 12 amino acids. Trimming removed 4 bases at V and 7 bases at J, with 8 bases between. Germline V gene lookup returns CDR1 SGHTA and CDR2 FQGTGA. CDR3: CASSWDGNEQFF. The DNA for the CDR3 is TGTGCCAGCAGCTGGGACGGGAATGAGCAGTTCTTC.

V gene TRBV20-1 combines with J gene TRBJ1-1; D uncertain. Germline V lookup: CDR1 DFQATT, CDR2 SNEGSKA (reference sequence). V was clipped by 2 bases and J by 8 bases, with 9 bases between them. The CDR3 is made up of 11 amino acids. The DNA for the CDR3 is TGCAGTGCTAGACCCAGCAGCGAAGCTTTCTTT. Its protein is CSARPSSEAFF.

This chain links TRBV5-4 with TRBJ1-4; 9 nucleotides agree with TRBD1. The V segment lost 0 bases and the J segment 4 bases; nucleotides outside the gene matches: 4. Germline lookup yields CDR1 SGHNT and CDR2 YYREEE (reference sequence). The CDR3 spans 16 residues. This CDR3 is CASSLGTGVLNEKLFF. The CDR3 DNA reads as TGTGCCAGCAGCTTGGGGACAGGGGTCCTTAATGAAAAACTGTTTTTT.

The rearrangement links TRBV7-2 to TRBJ1-2; no clear D. The CDR3 is 15 residues long. V dropped 2 bases and J dropped 0 bases, with 10 bases sitting between them. The germline gives CDR1 SGHTA, CDR2 FQGNSA. The CDR3: CASSLNRLTNYGYTF. CDR3 DNA: TGTGCCAGCAGCTTAAACCGTTTAACTAACTATGGCTACACCTTC.

This chain joins TRBV29-1 and TRBJ1-1, with D perhaps matching TRBD1 (5 bases). This CDR3 is 14 amino acids long. Germline assignment: CDR1 SQVTM and CDR2 ANQGSEA. V lost 7 bases and J lost 1, with 16 bases in between. The CDR3 loop reads CSGGSGTANTEAFF. Here the CDR3 DNA reads TGCAGCGGTGGATCCGGGACGGCGAACACTGAAGCTTTCTTT.

This rearrangement joins TRBV15 to TRBJ2-1; no firm D call. The CDR3 runs 13 residues. Trimming cost V 5 bases and J 3 bases, with 8 bases left between them. Germline CDR1 reads LNHNV; CDR2 reads YYDKDF (reference sequence). The CDR3 loop is CATSVLVYNEQFF. The CDR3 DNA reads TGTGCCACCAGCGTCTTAGTCTACAATGAGCAGTTCTTC.

The V and J genes are TRBV7-3 and TRBJ2-7; 8 bases align to TRBD2. There are 13 residues in the CDR3. CDR1 and CDR2 from the germline V gene are SGHTA and FQGTGA. The V and J ends lost 4 bases and 5 bases, in that order; junction bases with no gene match: 4. For the CDR3, the DNA is TGTGCCAGCAGCTCTCACGGGGGGGACGAGCAGTACTTC. As protein: CASSSHGGDEQYF.

The CDR3 DNA follows: TGTGCCAGCAGTGACTCGAGGGGTATCAATCAGCCCCAGCATTTT. It encodes CASSDSRGINQPQHF. This chain links TRBV6-4 with TRBJ1-5, with TRBD1 as a possible D gene (5 bases). The CDR3 sequence is 15 residues long. Germline CDR1 MRHNA, CDR2 SNTAGT. V lost 0 bases, J lost 3 bases, and 9 bases lay in between.

Note on this clone: One end of the junction fails to match germline, which may point to a read error. V usage is TRBV7-3 and J usage is TRBJ2-2; D not certain. The germline V gene has CDR1 SGHTA and CDR2 FQGTGA. The CDR3 length is 13 residues. This CDR3 reads CASSLTNSGELFF. For the CDR3, the DNA is TGTGCCAGCAGCTTAACGAACTCCGGGGAGCTGTTTTTT. Full variable domain (missing parts from reference TRBV7-3 and TRBJ2-2): GAGVSQTPSNKVTEKGKYVELRCDPISGHTALYWYRQSLGQGPEFLIYFQGTGAADDSGLPNDRFFAVRPEGSVSTLKIQRTERGDSAVYLCASSLTNSGELFFGEGSRLTVL.

The V and J genes are TRBV3-1 (or the pseudogene TRBV3-2) and TRBJ2-5, with D possibly matching TRBD2 (5 bases). Trimming left V 4 bases short and J 1 base short, with 16 bases between. CDR1 and CDR2 (germline): LGHDT, YNNKEL (reference sequence). This CDR3 comprises 16 residues. This chain's CDR3 is CASSLLDRAFQETQYF. The CDR3 region has the DNA TGTGCCAGCAGCCTACTAGACCGGGCCTTCCAAGAGACCCAGTACTTC.

The rearrangement uses TRBV28 and TRBJ2-3; TRBD2 might be the D (6 bases). CDR1 is MDHEN and CDR2 is SYDVKM in the germline V gene. The CDR3 covers 14 residues. Trimming removed 5 bases at V and 10 bases at J, with 19 bases between. This CDR3 is CASSEPAGSGAQYF. Here the CDR3 DNA reads TGTGCCAGCAGTGAACCGGCGGGGTCGGGAGCGCAGTATTTT.

The V gene is TRBV12-3 or TRBV12-4, the J gene TRBJ1-1; possibly TRBD1 for D (5 bases). This CDR3 region has 13 residues. The germline V and J ends were trimmed by 3 bases and 1 base, with 6 bases remaining between them. CDR3 sequence (DNA): TGTGCCAGCAGTTTCGGACAGAACACTGAAGCTTTCTTT. The encoded protein is CASSFGQNTEAFF.

V usage is TRBV4-2 and J usage is TRBJ2-5, with 7 bases matching TRBD1. The junction had 5 bases not matched to a gene; V was cut back by 4 bases and J by 0 bases. The CDR3 length is 15 residues. Per the germline V gene, CDR1 is LGHNA and CDR2 is YNFKEQ. DNA of the CDR3: TGTGCCAGCAGCCCCGGTGACAGGGACCAAGAGACCCAGTACTTC. Its translation is CASSPGDRDQETQYF.

Here the CDR3 DNA reads TGTGCCAGCAGCCCCGGGACAGGGCTGCCTTCACCCCTCCACTTT. As protein: CASSPGTGLPSPLHF. The chain joins TRBV7-2 to TRBJ1-6, with 9 bases identical to TRBD1. The CDR3 length is 15 residues. Germline CDR1 is SGHTA and CDR2 is FQGNSA. J gave up 9 bases and V 5 bases, and 8 bases lay outside the gene matches.

The chain is built from TRBV9 and TRBJ2-3, with a weak D call TRBD2 (6 bases). The V and J ends lost 0 bases and 5 bases respectively, with 16 bases between them. The germline CDR1 and CDR2 sequences are SGDLS and YYNGEE. This CDR3 is 16 amino acids long. DNA of the CDR3: TGTGCCAGCAGCGTAGGGGGTAACGGGGGATTAGATACGCAGTATTTT. Translated, it gives CASSVGGNGGLDTQYF.

The J gene is TRBJ2-7, the V gene TRBV4-2; 7 bases agree with TRBD2. The V segment lost 5 bases and the J segment 3 bases; nucleotides outside the gene matches: 7. Germline V lookup: CDR1 LGHNA, CDR2 YNFKEQ. The length of the CDR3 is 14 residues. CDR3 amino acids: CASSFDPGGYEQYF. The CDR3 DNA sequence: TGTGCCAGCAGCTTCGATCCGGGGGGCTACGAGCAGTACTTC.

This chain's CDR3 is CASSFPLGRDEKLFF. The CDR3 DNA sequence: TGTGCCAGCAGCTTTCCCCTCGGCAGGGATGAAAAACTGTTTTTT. The chain recombines TRBV5-8 with TRBJ1-4; perhaps TRBD1 as D (5 bases). This CDR3 has 15 residues. Per the germline V gene, CDR1 is SGHTS and CDR2 is YDEGEE. V was pared by 2 bases and J by 6 bases, with 14 bases between.

This sequence joins TRBV7-9 and TRBJ2-7; D not resolved. V lost 3 bases to trimming and J lost 0 bases, with 9 bases between them. The CDR3 extends over 14 amino acids. Germline lookup yields CDR1 SEHNR and CDR2 FQNEAQ (reference sequence). CDR3: CASSFRASSYEQYF. The CDR3 nucleotides read TGTGCCAGCAGCTTTCGAGCTTCCTCCTACGAGCAGTACTTC.

This chain connects TRBV9 to TRBJ2-3; TRBD2 matches 10 bases. CDR1 is SGDLS, CDR2 YYNGEE, per germline. There are 15 residues in the CDR3. V was pared by 2 bases and J by 2 bases, with 2 bases of the junction left unmatched. The DNA of the CDR3 is TGTGCCAGCAGCGTTAGCGGGGGGCACACAGATACGCAGTATTTT. Protein product: CASSVSGGHTDTQYF.

The rearrangement uses TRBV28 and TRBJ1-1, with D possibly matching TRBD1 (5 bases). This CDR3 is built from 15 residues. V gave up 4 bases and J gave up 1 base, with 13 bases separating them. Looked up from germline, CDR1 is MDHEN and CDR2 is SYDVKM. The CDR3: CASSSAGIRNTEAFF. The CDR3 region has the DNA TGTGCCAGCAGTTCCGCAGGGATTCGGAACACTGAAGCTTTCTTT.

In DNA form, the CDR3 reads TGTGCCATCTACTATCCCCCCCGCAGGGGAATTGGGCCCGGTGAGCAGTTCTTC. Translation: CAIYYPPRRGIGPGEQFF. The chain recombines TRBV21-1 with TRBJ2-1; TRBD1, the table's D call, was not compared with the DNA. TRBV21-1 is a documented pseudogene. The CDR3 has 18 amino acids.

The chain has TRBV4-1 and TRBJ1-5; D remains unclear. The V gene lost 1 base and the J gene lost 7 bases, with 11 bases spanning the gap. Germline V gene lookup returns CDR1 MGHRA and CDR2 YSYEKL. This CDR3 has 14 residues. CDR3 protein: CASSQVNSRQPQHF. The CDR3 DNA reads as TGCGCCAGCAGCCAAGTCAACAGTCGCCAGCCCCAGCATTTT.

The chain joins TRBV5-1 to TRBJ1-1; D is ambiguous. Trimming pared 2 bases from V and 1 base from J, leaving 6 bases between. Germline assignment: CDR1 SGHRS and CDR2 YFSETQ. The CDR3 extends over 13 amino acids. The CDR3 loop is CASSFQTNTEAFF. The CDR3 DNA reads TGCGCCAGCAGCTTTCAGACGAACACTGAAGCTTTCTTT.

The chain uses TRBV5-6 and TRBJ1-2; D is uncertain. Germline V lookup: CDR1 SGHDT, CDR2 YYEEEE. V was trimmed by 4 bases and J by 8 bases, leaving 18 bases between them. The CDR3 has 14 residues. In nucleotides, the CDR3 is TGTGCCAGCAGCGCCGGACTGAGTTCCCTCGGCTACACCTTC. Protein: CASSAGLSSLGYTF.

The rearrangement joins TRBV6-5 to TRBJ1-3; 7 bases match TRBD1. There are 15 residues in the CDR3. V was clipped by 5 bases and J by 0 bases; unmatched bases: 4. The germline CDR1 and CDR2 sequences are MNHEY and SVGAGI. CDR3 DNA sequence: TGTGCCAGCAGTCCTACAGGGGACTCTGGAAACACCATATATTTT. Its translation: CASSPTGDSGNTIYF.

The V gene is TRBV3-1 (or the pseudogene TRBV3-2), the J gene TRBJ1-1; 8 bases fit TRBD1. V was pared by 8 bases and J by 2 bases, with 7 bases of the junction left unmatched. The germline gives CDR1 LGHDT, CDR2 YNNKEL (reference sequence). The length of the CDR3 is 14 residues. CDR3 loop: CASRFRGLNTEAFF. The CDR3 region has the DNA TGTGCCAGCCGATTCAGGGGGCTAAACACTGAAGCTTTCTTT.

The chain joins TRBV10-1 to TRBJ1-3; the match to TRBD1 covers 9 bases. This CDR3 region has 19 residues. The germline gives CDR1 WNHNN, CDR2 SYGVQD (reference sequence). After removal of 9 bases from V and 5 bases from J, the junction contained 23 bases not matched to a gene. The CDR3 is CASPSTAQSGTGRRNTIYF. The CDR3 DNA follows: TGCGCCAGTCCGTCCACCGCCCAATCCGGGACAGGGAGGCGAAACACCATATATTTT.

This chain joins TRBV14 and TRBJ1-5; no clear D. V was pared by 2 bases and J by 6 bases, with 8 bases between. The CDR3 spans 13 residues. Germline CDR1 and CDR2: SGHDN and FVKESK. The DNA for the CDR3 is TGTGCCAGCAGCCAAACCCTGGGTCAGCCCCAGCATTTT. This translates into CASSQTLGQPQHF.